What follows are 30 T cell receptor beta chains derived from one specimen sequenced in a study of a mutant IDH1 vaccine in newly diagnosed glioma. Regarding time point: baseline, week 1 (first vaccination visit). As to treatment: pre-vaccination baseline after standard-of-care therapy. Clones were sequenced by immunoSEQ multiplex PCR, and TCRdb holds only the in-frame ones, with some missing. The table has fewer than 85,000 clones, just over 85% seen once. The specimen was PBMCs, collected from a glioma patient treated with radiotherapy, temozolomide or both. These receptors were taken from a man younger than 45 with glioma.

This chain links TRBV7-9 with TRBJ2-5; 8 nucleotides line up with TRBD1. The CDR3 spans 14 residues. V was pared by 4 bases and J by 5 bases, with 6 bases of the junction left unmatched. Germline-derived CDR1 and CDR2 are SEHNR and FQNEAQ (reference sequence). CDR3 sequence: CASSSWTGRETQYF. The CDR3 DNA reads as TGTGCCAGCAGCTCCTGGACAGGGAGGGAGACCCAGTACTTC.

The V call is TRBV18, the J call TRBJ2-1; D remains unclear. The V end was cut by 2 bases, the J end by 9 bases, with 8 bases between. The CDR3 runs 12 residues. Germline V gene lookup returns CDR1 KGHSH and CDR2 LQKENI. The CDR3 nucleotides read TGTGCCAGCTCACCAGAAAGCAGTGAGCAGTTCTTC. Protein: CASSPESSEQFF.

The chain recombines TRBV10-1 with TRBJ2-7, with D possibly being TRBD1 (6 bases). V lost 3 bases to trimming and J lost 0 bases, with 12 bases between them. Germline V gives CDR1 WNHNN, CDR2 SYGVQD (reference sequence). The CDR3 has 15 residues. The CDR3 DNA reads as TGCGCCAGCAGTGACGGGCAGGGGAACTCCTACGAGCAGTACTTC. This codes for CASSDGQGNSYEQYF.

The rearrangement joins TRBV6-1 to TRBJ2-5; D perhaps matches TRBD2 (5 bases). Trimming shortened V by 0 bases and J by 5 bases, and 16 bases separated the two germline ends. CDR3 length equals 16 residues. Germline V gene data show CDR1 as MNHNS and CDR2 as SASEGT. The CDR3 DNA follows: TGTGCCAGCAGTGAAGCCTGGATGGGGAGCCGGGAGACCCAGTACTTC. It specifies CASSEAWMGSRETQYF.

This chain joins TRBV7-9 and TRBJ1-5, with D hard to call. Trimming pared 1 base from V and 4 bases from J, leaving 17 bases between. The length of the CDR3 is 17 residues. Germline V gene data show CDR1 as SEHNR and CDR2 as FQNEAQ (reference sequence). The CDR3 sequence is CASSLGYGVGPNQPQHF. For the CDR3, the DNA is TGTGCCAGCAGCTTAGGTTACGGGGTAGGGCCAAATCAGCCCCAGCATTTT.

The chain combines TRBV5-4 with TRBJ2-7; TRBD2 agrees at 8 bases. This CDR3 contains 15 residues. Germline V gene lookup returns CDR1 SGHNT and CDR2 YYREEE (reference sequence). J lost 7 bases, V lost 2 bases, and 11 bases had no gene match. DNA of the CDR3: TGTGCCAGCAGCTTATCGGGGGGGCGCCGGTTTGAGCAGTACTTC. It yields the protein CASSLSGGRRFEQYF.

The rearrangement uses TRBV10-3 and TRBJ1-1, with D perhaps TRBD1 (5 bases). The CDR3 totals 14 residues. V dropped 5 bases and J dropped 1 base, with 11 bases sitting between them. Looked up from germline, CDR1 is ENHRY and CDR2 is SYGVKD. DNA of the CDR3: TGTGCCATCAGTAGAGTGGGGGAGAACACTGAAGCTTTCTTT. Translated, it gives CAISRVGENTEAFF.

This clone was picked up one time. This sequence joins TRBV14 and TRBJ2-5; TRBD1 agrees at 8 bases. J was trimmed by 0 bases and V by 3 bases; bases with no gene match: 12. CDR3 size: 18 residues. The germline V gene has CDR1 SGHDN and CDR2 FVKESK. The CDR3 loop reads CASSHGQGRTWYQETQYF. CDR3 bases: TGTGCCAGCAGCCACGGACAGGGCCGGACTTGGTACCAAGAGACCCAGTACTTC.

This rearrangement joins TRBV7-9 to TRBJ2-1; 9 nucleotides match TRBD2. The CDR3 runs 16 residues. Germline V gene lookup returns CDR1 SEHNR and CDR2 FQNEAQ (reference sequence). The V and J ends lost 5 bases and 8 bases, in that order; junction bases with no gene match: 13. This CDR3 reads CASSDPGTSPRDEQFF. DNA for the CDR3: TGTGCCAGCAGCGACCCGGGGACTAGCCCTCGGGATGAGCAGTTCTTC. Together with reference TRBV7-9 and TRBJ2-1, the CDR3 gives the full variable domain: DTGVSQNPRHKITKRGQNVTFRCDPISEHNRLYWYRQTLGQGPEFLTYFQNEAQLEKSRLLSDRFSAERPKGSFSTLEIQRTEQGDSAMYLCASSDPGTSPRDEQFFGPGTRLTVL.

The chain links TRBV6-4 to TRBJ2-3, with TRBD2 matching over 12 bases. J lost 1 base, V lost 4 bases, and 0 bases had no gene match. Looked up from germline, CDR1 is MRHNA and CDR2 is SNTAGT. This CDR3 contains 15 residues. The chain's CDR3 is CASSGTSGGTDTQYF. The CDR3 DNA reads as TGTGCCAGCAGTGGGACTAGCGGGGGCACAGATACGCAGTATTTT.

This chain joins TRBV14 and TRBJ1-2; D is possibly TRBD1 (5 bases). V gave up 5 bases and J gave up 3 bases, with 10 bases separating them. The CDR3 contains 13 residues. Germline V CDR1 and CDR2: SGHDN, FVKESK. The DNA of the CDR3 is TGTGCCAGCAGCTTACAGGTCTACTATGGCTACACCTTC. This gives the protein CASSLQVYYGYTF. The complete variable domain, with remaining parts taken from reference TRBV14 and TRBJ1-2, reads EAGVTQFPSHSVIEKGQTVTLRCDPISGHDNLYWYRRVMGKEIKFLLHFVKESKQDESGMPNNRFLAERTGGTYSTLKVQPAELEDSGVYFCASSLQVYYGYTFGSGTRLTVV.

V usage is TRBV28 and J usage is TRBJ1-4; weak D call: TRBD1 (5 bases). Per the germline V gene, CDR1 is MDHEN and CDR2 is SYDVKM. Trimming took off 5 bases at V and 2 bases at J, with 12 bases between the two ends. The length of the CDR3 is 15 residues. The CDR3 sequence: CASSGGTRTNEKLFF. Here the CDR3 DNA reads TGTGCCAGCAGTGGCGGGACGCGGACTAATGAAAAACTGTTTTTT.

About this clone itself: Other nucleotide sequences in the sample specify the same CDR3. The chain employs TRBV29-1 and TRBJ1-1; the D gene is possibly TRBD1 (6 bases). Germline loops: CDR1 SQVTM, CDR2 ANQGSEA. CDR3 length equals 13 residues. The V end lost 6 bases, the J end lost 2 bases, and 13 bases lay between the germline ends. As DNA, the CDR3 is TGCAGCGTGAGGGGGGTGGGCAACACTGAAGCTTTCTTT. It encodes CSVRGVGNTEAFF. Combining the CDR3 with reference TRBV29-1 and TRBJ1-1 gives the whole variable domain SAVISQKPSRDICQRGTSLTIQCQVDSQVTMMFWYRQQPGQSLTLIATANQGSEATYESGFVIDKFPISRPNLTFSTLTVSNMSPEDSSIYLCSVRGVGNTEAFFGQGTRLTVV.

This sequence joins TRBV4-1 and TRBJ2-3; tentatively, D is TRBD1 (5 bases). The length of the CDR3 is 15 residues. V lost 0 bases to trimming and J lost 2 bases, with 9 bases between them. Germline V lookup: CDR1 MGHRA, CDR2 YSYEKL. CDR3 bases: TGCGCCAGCAGCCAAGATAAGGGGCCCACAGATACGCAGTATTTT. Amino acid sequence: CASSQDKGPTDTQYF.

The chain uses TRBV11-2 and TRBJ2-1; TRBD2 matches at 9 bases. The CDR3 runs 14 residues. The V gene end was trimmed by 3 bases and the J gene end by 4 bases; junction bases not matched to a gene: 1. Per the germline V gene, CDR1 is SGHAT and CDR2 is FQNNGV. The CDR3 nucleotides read TGTGCCAGCAGCTTCACTAGCGGGTACAATGAGCAGTTCTTC. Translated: CASSFTSGYNEQFF.

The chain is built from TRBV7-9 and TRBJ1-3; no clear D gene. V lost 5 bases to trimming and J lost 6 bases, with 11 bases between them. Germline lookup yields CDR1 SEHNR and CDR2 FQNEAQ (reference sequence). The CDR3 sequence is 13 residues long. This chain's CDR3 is CASSPGHTNTIYF. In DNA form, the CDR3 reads TGTGCCAGCAGCCCCGGGCACACAAACACCATATATTTT.

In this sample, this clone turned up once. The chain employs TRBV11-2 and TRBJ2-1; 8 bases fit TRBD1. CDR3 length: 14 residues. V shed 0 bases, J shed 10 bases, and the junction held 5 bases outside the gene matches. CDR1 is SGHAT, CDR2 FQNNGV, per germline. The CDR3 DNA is TGTGCCAGCAGCTTAGATGCAGGGGGCCGGGAGCAGTTCTTC. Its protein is CASSLDAGGREQFF.

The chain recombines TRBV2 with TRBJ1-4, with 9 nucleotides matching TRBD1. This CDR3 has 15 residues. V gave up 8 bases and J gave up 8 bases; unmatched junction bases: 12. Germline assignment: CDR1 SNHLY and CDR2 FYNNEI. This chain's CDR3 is CASGQTGGPREKLFF. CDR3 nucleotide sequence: TGTGCCAGCGGCCAAACAGGGGGCCCTAGGGAAAAACTGTTTTTT.

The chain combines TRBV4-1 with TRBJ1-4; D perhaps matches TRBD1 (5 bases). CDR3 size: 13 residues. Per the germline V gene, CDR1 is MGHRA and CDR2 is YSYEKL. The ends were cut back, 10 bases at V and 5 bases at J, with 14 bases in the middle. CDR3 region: CATSQGTNEKLFF. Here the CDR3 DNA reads TGCGCCACTTCGCAGGGAACAAATGAAAAACTGTTTTTT.

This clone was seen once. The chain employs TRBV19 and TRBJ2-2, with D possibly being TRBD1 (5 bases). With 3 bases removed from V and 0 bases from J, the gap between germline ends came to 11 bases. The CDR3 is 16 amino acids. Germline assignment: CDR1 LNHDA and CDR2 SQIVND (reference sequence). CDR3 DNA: TGTGCCAGTAGTATTCAGGGCAACTCGAACACCGGGGAGCTGTTTTTT. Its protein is CASSIQGNSNTGELFF.

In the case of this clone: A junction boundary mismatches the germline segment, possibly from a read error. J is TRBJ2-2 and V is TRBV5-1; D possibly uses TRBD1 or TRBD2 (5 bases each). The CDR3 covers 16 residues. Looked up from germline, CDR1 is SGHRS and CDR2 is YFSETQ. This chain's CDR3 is CASTLGELRGAGELFF. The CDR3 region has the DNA TGCGCCAGCACCTTGGGGGAACTCCGAGGGGCCGGGGAGCTGTTTTTT.

The CDR3 DNA reads TGTGCCAGCAGTTACTCCGGACAGTCTGGAAACACCATATATTTT. Residues: CASSYSGQSGNTIYF. The chain combines TRBV6-5 with TRBJ1-3, with D perhaps matching TRBD1 (6 bases). The germline gives CDR1 MNHEY, CDR2 SVGAGI. Trimming pared 0 bases from V and 1 base from J, leaving 7 bases between. This CDR3 comprises 15 residues.

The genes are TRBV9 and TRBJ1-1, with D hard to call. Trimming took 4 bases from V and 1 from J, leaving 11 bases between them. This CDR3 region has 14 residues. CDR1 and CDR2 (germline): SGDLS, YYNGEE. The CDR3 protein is CASSPSAENTEAFF. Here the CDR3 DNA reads TGTGCCAGCAGCCCCTCGGCGGAGAACACTGAAGCTTTCTTT.

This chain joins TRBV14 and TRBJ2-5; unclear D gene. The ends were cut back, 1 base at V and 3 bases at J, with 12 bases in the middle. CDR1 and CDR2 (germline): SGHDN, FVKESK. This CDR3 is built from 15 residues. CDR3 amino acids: CASSQVAGPKETQYF. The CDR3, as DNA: TGTGCCAGCAGCCAAGTGGCAGGACCCAAAGAGACCCAGTACTTC.

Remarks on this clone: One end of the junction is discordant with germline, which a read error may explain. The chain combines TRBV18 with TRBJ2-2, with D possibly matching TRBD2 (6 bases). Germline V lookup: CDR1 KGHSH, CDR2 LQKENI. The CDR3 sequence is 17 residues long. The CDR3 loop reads CASSPRNGGASTGELVF. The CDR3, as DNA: TGTGCCAGCTCACCACGGAACGGCGGGGCCAGCACCGGGGAGCTGGTTTTT.

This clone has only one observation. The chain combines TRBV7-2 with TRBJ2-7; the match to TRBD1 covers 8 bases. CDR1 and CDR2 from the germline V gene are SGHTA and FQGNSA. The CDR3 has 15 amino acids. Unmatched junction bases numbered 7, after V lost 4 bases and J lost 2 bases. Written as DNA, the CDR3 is TGTGCCAGCAGCTCACTCGGACAGGGTCCCTACGAGCAGTACTTC. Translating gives CASSSLGQGPYEQYF.

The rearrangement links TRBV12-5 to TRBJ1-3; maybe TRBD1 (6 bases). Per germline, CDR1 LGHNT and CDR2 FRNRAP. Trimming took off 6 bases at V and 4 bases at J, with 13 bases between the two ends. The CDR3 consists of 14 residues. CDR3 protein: CASGVQGYGNTIYF. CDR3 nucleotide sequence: TGTGCTAGTGGGGTACAGGGATACGGAAACACCATATATTTT.

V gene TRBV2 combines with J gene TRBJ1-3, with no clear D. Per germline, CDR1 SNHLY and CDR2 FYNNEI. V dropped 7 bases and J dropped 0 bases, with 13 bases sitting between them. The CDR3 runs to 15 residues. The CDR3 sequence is CASTEDAFSGNTIYF. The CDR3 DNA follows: TGTGCCAGCACCGAAGACGCATTCTCTGGAAACACCATATATTTT.

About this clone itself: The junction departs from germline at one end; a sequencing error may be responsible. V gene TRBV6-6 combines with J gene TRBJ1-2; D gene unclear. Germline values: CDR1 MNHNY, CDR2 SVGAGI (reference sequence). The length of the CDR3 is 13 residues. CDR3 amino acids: CASSHSPRAGYTF. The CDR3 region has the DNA TGTGCCAGCAGTCACTCCCCGAGGGCTGGCTACACCTTC.

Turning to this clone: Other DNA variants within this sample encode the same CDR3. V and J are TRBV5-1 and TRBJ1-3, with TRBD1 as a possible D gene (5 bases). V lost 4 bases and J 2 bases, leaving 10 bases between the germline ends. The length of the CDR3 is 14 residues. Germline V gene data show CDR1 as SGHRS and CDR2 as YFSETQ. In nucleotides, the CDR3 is TGCGCCAGCAGCCCCGGGACGGCTGGAAACACCATATATTTT. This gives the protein CASSPGTAGNTIYF.